The sequence of this T cell receptor (beta chain) was determined in a study of blood T cell repertoires in COVID-19. This CDR3 comprises 14 residues. In germline, CDR1 is SGDLS, CDR2 YYNGEE. The ends were cut back, 0 bases at V and 3 bases at J, with 9 bases in the middle. Per the study methods: Amplification of reference gene primers was used by the study to estimate nucleated cell counts. The assay was immunoSEQ multiplex PCR, and TCRdb's table has in-frame clones only and misses some. Clonal size and the V and J genes are those of that table, whereas D and trimming came from the DNA. The sample has around 68,000 clones; around 86% are singletons.

The source material was peripheral blood. The chain combines TRBV9 with TRBJ1-1; D is undetermined. The clonotype comes from a man between 45 and 60 years old with active COVID-19. CDR3 in DNA: TGTGCCAGCAGCGTAGCTGCCGAGTACACTGAAGCTTTCTTT. It is translated as CASSVAAEYTEAFF.